These T cell receptor beta chains were read from a single sample in a study of cytomegalovirus exposure and HLA in healthy donors. Profiled with immunoSEQ multiplex PCR; TCRdb holds only in-frame clones, not every one. The table has 150,000 to 200,000 clones, 84% seen once. The sample consisted of PBMCs. These receptors came from a man younger than 30 in good health and CMV-seronegative. Each CDR3 is given with its conserved first and last residue. A D gene is named only where the DNA matches it firmly. A row's size may be missing; if present it is once, few, many or a size class.

size,V,D,J,DNA,CDR3
few,TRBV6-1,NA,TRBJ1-5,TGTGCCAGCAGTGAGAGGAGGGCAGTCAATCAGCCCCAGCATTTT,CASSERRAVNQPQHF
few,TRBV7-9,TRBD2,TRBJ2-1,TGTGCCAGCAGCTCCGCGGCTAGCGGGGGGAGCTCCTACAATGAGCAGTTCTTC,CASSSAASGGSSYNEQFF
few,TRBV6-5,NA,TRBJ1-1,TGTGCCAGCAGTTACCCCGGGTCGAACACTGAAGCTTTCTTT,CASSYPGSNTEAFF
few,TRBV9,NA,TRBJ2-2,TGTGCCAGCAGCCTAAATCTCGGGGAGCTGTTTTTT,CASSLNLGELFF
few,TRBV6-5,NA,TRBJ1-1,TGTGCCAGCAGTTACGAGTCCAGGCCGAACACTGAAGCTTTCTTT,CASSYESRPNTEAFF
once,TRBV5-1,TRBD2,TRBJ2-7,TGCGCCAGCAGCGAGACGGGGGGGTTTTACGAGCAGTACTTC,CASSETGGFYEQYF
once,TRBV6-5,NA,TRBJ2-7,TGTGCCAGCAGCGATAGGACAGTCTCCTACGAGCAGTACTTC,CASSDRTVSYEQYF
NA,TRBV5-1,TRBD1,TRBJ1-1,TGCGCCAGCAGACCCTGGACAGGCTCTGAAGCTTTCTTT,CASRPWTGSEAFF
NA,TRBV7-3,NA,TRBJ2-2,TGTGCCAGCCAGGGCAGGGCGGACGGGGAGCTGTTTTTT,CASQGRADGELFF
NA,TRBV7-7,TRBD2,TRBJ2-3,TGTGCTAGCAGCTTAAAAGCGGGAATAACAGATACGCAGTATTTT,CASSLKAGITDTQYF
NA,TRBV18,TRBD1,TRBJ1-5,TGTGCCAGCTCAGTGACAAGGGACAGGGTCAATCAGCCCCAGCATTTT,CASSVTRDRVNQPQHF
NA,TRBV11-2,NA,TRBJ2-7,TGTGCCAGCAGCCCGATTGAAACGGCGGCCCCGAGCTCCTACGAGCAGTACTTC,CASSPIETAAPSSYEQYF
NA,TRBV27,NA,TRBJ2-1,TGTGCCAGCTCCTCCTTGACTAGTCTCAATGAGCAGTTCTTC,CASSSLTSLNEQFF
once,TRBV4-1,TRBD2,TRBJ2-5,TGCGCCAGCAGCCCCCACGGGGAGGCGGGGGGCCAAGAGACCCAGTACTTC,CASSPHGEAGGQETQYF
NA,TRBV5-4,NA,TRBJ2-5,TGTGCCAGCAGATGGACGGGAAGCGAGACCCAGTACTTC,CASRWTGSETQYF
NA,TRBV6-6,NA,TRBJ1-5,TGTGCCAGCAGTCGGGGGGAACCAGGGGATCAGCCCCAGCATTTT,CASSRGEPGDQPQHF
NA,TRBV19,NA,TRBJ1-1,TGTGCCAGTAGTATACTGGGGGGGAACACTGAAGCTTTCTTT,CASSILGGNTEAFF
NA,TRBV30,NA,TRBJ2-1,TGTGCCTGGAGTGTCAGGTATGAGCAGTTCTTC,CAWSVRYEQFF
once,TRBV6-5,TRBD1,TRBJ2-2,TGTGCCAGTCGAAATGGACAGGGGACCGGGGAGCTGTTTTTT,CASRNGQGTGELFF
once,TRBV11-2,NA,TRBJ1-2,TGTGCCAGCAGCTCTTCCTATGGCTACACCTTC,CASSSSYGYTF
NA,TRBV6-6,TRBD2,TRBJ2-3,TGTGCCAGCAGTTACTTGTCTAGCGGTGGAGATACGCAGTATTTT,CASSYLSSGGDTQYF
once,TRBV11-3,NA,TRBJ1-4,TGTGCCAGCAGCTCCCGACATTTTGCGAATGAAAAACTGTTTTTT,CASSSRHFANEKLFF
NA,TRBV7-6,NA,TRBJ2-3,TGTGCCAGCAGCCTTGGGCCCAGAACAGATACGCAGTATTTT,CASSLGPRTDTQYF